Listed below are T cell receptor beta chains from one sample, sequenced in a study of blood T cell repertoires in COVID-19. Clones were read by immunoSEQ multiplex PCR, and TCRdb kept only the in-frame ones, dropping some. Of about 400,000 clones detected, around 87% appear once; the ten largest clones hold 3%. The sequencing sample was made of peripheral blood. These receptors all stem from a human donor in a cohort sampled during active COVID-19. CDR3s include the opening cysteine and the closing phenylalanine or tryptophan. Each record gives: CDR3 DNA, CDR3 protein, J gene, clone size, V gene, D gene. A D gene is named only where the DNA matches it firmly. Clone sizes are given selectively: once, few, many, or a class where the clone is expanded.

CDR3nt: TGTGCCAGTAGTGCACAGGCCAACCAAGAGACCCAGTACTTC
CDR3aa: CASSAQANQETQYF
j_gene: TRBJ2-5
abundance: NA
v_gene: TRBV19
d_gene: NA

CDR3nt: TGCAGCGTAAGCACTAGCGGCGCCTACGAGCAGTACTTC
CDR3aa: CSVSTSGAYEQYF
j_gene: TRBJ2-7
abundance: NA
v_gene: TRBV29-1
d_gene: TRBD2

CDR3nt: TGTGCCAGCAGCAAGGAGACAGGATTTACTGAAGCTTTCTTT
CDR3aa: CASSKETGFTEAFF
j_gene: TRBJ1-1
abundance: few
v_gene: TRBV5-5
d_gene: NA

CDR3nt: TGTGCCAGCAGACCCGGGACAGGGTTCGGAATATTTTCCGGGGCCAACGTCCTGACTTTC
CDR3aa: CASRPGTGFGIFSGANVLTF
j_gene: TRBJ2-6
abundance: once
v_gene: TRBV28
d_gene: TRBD1

CDR3nt: TGTGCCAGCAGCTTAGCTCTAGCGGGATATCGGGCCTACAATGAGCAGTTCTTC
CDR3aa: CASSLALAGYRAYNEQFF
j_gene: TRBJ2-1
abundance: once
v_gene: TRBV7-8
d_gene: TRBD2

CDR3nt: TGTGCCAGTTGGGACAGGGAACTTTATAGCAATCAGCCCCAGCATTTT
CDR3aa: CASWDRELYSNQPQHF
j_gene: TRBJ1-5
abundance: NA
v_gene: TRBV19
d_gene: TRBD1

CDR3nt: TGTGCCAGCAGCAGGGCTCTTGCAGCTCTAGCTTTCTTT
CDR3aa: CASSRALAALAFF
j_gene: TRBJ1-1
abundance: NA
v_gene: TRBV2
d_gene: NA

CDR3nt: TGTGCCAGCAGCTCTCGGACAGGGCCTAACTATGGCTACACCTTC
CDR3aa: CASSSRTGPNYGYTF
j_gene: TRBJ1-2
abundance: NA
v_gene: TRBV5-5
d_gene: TRBD1

CDR3nt: TGTGCCAGCAGCTATCAATCTAAGAGACAGCCCCAGCATTTT
CDR3aa: CASSYQSKRQPQHF
j_gene: TRBJ1-5
abundance: NA
v_gene: TRBV7-9
d_gene: NA

CDR3nt: TGTGCCAGCAGTGAAGGGGGTGGTAATCAGCCCCAGCATTTT
CDR3aa: CASSEGGGNQPQHF
j_gene: TRBJ1-5
abundance: NA
v_gene: TRBV7-2
d_gene: NA

CDR3nt: TGTGCCATCGGGGCGGGGGGCGCCGGGACCTACGAGCAGTACTTC
CDR3aa: CAIGAGGAGTYEQYF
j_gene: TRBJ2-7
abundance: NA
v_gene: TRBV10-3
d_gene: TRBD2

CDR3nt: TGTGCCAGCAGCGTAGGCGCTGAAACCGGGGAGCTGTTTTTT
CDR3aa: CASSVGAETGELFF
j_gene: TRBJ2-2
abundance: once
v_gene: TRBV9
d_gene: NA

CDR3nt: TGTGCCAGCAGCTATACAGGGGGCACTGAAGCTTTCTTT
CDR3aa: CASSYTGGTEAFF
j_gene: TRBJ1-1
abundance: NA
v_gene: TRBV11-1
d_gene: TRBD1

CDR3nt: TGTGCCAGCAGCGTAGCTCTGTTCTCTGGGGCCAACGTCCTGATTTTC
CDR3aa: CASSVALFSGANVLIF
j_gene: TRBJ2-6
abundance: NA
v_gene: TRBV9
d_gene: NA

CDR3nt: TGTGCCAGCAAGGGGCTTAGGCAGACCTTATATGGCTACACCTTC
CDR3aa: CASKGLRQTLYGYTF
j_gene: TRBJ1-2
abundance: NA
v_gene: TRBV2
d_gene: NA

CDR3nt: TGTGCCAGCAGTTACTCGGCCAGGGGAAATCAGCCCCAGCATTTT
CDR3aa: CASSYSARGNQPQHF
j_gene: TRBJ1-5
abundance: few
v_gene: TRBV6-6
d_gene: NA

CDR3nt: TGTGCCAGCAGTGAGGTGGCTAGGGGGACAGCAGTCCTGACTTTC
CDR3aa: CASSEVARGTAVLTF
j_gene: TRBJ2-6
abundance: NA
v_gene: TRBV6-1
d_gene: TRBD1

CDR3nt: TGCGCCAGCTGGCTTAGCGGGGACAACACTGAAGCTTTCTTT
CDR3aa: CASWLSGDNTEAFF
j_gene: TRBJ1-1
abundance: NA
v_gene: TRBV5-1
d_gene: NA

CDR3nt: TGTGCCAGTAGTATAACTCGGACAGGGGGCAACTATGGCTACACCTTC
CDR3aa: CASSITRTGGNYGYTF
j_gene: TRBJ1-2
abundance: NA
v_gene: TRBV19
d_gene: TRBD1

CDR3nt: TGTGCCAGCAGCTTAGAGGTCAGGGAGACCCAGTACTTC
CDR3aa: CASSLEVRETQYF
j_gene: TRBJ2-5
abundance: NA
v_gene: TRBV7-8
d_gene: NA

CDR3nt: TGTGCCAGCAGCCTAATGGGACAATTAGGCCCCAATGAGCAGTTCTTC
CDR3aa: CASSLMGQLGPNEQFF
j_gene: TRBJ2-1
abundance: NA
v_gene: TRBV5-6
d_gene: NA

CDR3nt: TGTGCCAGCAGCCCTCCTAGCGGGGGAGTCACCGGGGAGCTGTTTTTT
CDR3aa: CASSPPSGGVTGELFF
j_gene: TRBJ2-2
abundance: once
v_gene: TRBV11-2
d_gene: TRBD2

CDR3nt: TGTGCCAGCAGTTACGGGACAGGGGGCACAGATACGCAGTATTTT
CDR3aa: CASSYGTGGTDTQYF
j_gene: TRBJ2-3
abundance: NA
v_gene: TRBV6-5
d_gene: TRBD1

CDR3nt: TGTGCCAGCACCAACAGTGCCGGGGGGGATCAAGAGACCCAGTACTTC
CDR3aa: CASTNSAGGDQETQYF
j_gene: TRBJ2-5
abundance: NA
v_gene: TRBV6-6
d_gene: TRBD2

CDR3nt: TGTGCCAGCAGCCAAGATCAAGCGGGAGATCACCCCGATGAGCAGTTCTTC
CDR3aa: CASSQDQAGDHPDEQFF
j_gene: TRBJ2-1
abundance: many
v_gene: TRBV3-1/TRBV3-2
d_gene: TRBD2

CDR3nt: TGTGCCAGCAGCTCCGGGACTAGCGGGAGGAGAACCAAAAACATTCAGTACTTC
CDR3aa: CASSSGTSGRRTKNIQYF
j_gene: TRBJ2-4
abundance: once
v_gene: TRBV3-1/TRBV3-2
d_gene: TRBD2

CDR3nt: TGTGCCAGCAGCTTGGGTGGGGACAGGGCCGGGACCCAGTACTTC
CDR3aa: CASSLGGDRAGTQYF
j_gene: TRBJ2-5
abundance: NA
v_gene: TRBV5-4
d_gene: TRBD1

CDR3nt: TGTGCCAGCAGCGTAGAAGGGGGTTTGGGGAACATTCAGTACTTC
CDR3aa: CASSVEGGLGNIQYF
j_gene: TRBJ2-4
abundance: NA
v_gene: TRBV9
d_gene: NA

CDR3nt: TGTGCCAGCAGAATAGCGGGCAGCTCTGGAAACACCATATATTTT
CDR3aa: CASRIAGSSGNTIYF
j_gene: TRBJ1-3
abundance: NA
v_gene: TRBV4-2
d_gene: NA

CDR3nt: TGTGCCACCAGCAGAGATCGCCAGCGGGGGCCCACCGGGGAGCTGTTTTTT
CDR3aa: CATSRDRQRGPTGELFF
j_gene: TRBJ2-2
abundance: many
v_gene: TRBV15
d_gene: TRBD2

CDR3nt: TGTGCCTGGAAAAGGACTAGCGGTAACACCGGGGAGCTGTTTTTT
CDR3aa: CAWKRTSGNTGELFF
j_gene: TRBJ2-2
abundance: NA
v_gene: TRBV30
d_gene: TRBD2